These T cell receptor beta chains were read from a single sample in a study of early T cells in non-severe SARS-CoV-2 infection. TCRdb reprocessed the 5' RACE reads with MiXCR, giving one entry per CDR3 protein. The table lists about 87,000 distinct CDR3 sequences, 12% to 15% of them singletons. The specimen was whole blood. These receptors all stem from an adult who was a healthcare worker with PCR-confirmed SARS-CoV-2 infection or an uninfected control (not recorded which). CDR3s include the opening cysteine and the closing phenylalanine or tryptophan. The D gene is left open where the match is weak. Rows give clone size only sometimes, using once, few, many, or a class for an expanded clone.

>TRBJ2-1|NA|TRBV25-1|TRBD2
CASSKAGGPHEQFF
TGTGCCAGCAGTAAAGCGGGGGGGCCCCATGAGCAGTTCTTC
>TRBJ2-7|few|TRBV7-2|NA
CASSLVVAEQYF
TGTGCCAGCAGCTTAGTAGTGGCCGAGCAGTACTTC
>TRBJ1-5|NA|TRBV2|TRBD1
CASRDRDRTQPQHF
TGTGCCAGCAGGGACCGGGACAGGACGCAGCCCCAGCATTTT
>TRBJ2-7|few|TRBV12-3/TRBV12-4|NA
CASSPLPSHHSYEQYF
TGTGCCAGCAGTCCCTTACCTTCCCACCACTCCTACGAGCAGTACTTC
>TRBJ2-7|NA|TRBV5-1|TRBD1
CASSHGQVLSYEQYF
TGCGCCAGCAGCCATGGACAGGTCCTCTCGTACGAGCAGTACTTC
>TRBJ1-5|NA|TRBV27|NA
CASRDALGGQPQHF
TGTGCCAGCAGGGACGCACTGGGGGGTCAGCCCCAGCATTTT
>TRBJ2-2|few|TRBV29-1|NA
CSADWTNTGELFF
TGCAGTGCTGACTGGACGAACACCGGGGAGCTGTTTTTT
>TRBJ2-4|few|TRBV28|NA
CASSPIDTLAKNIQYF
TGTGCCAGCAGCCCGATCGACACTCTAGCCAAAAACATTCAGTACTTC
>TRBJ1-6|many|TRBV11-2|NA
CASSPRTEGSPLHF
TGTGCCAGCAGCCCTCGGACAGAGGGTTCACCCCTCCACTTT
>TRBJ2-2|NA|TRBV29-1|NA
CSVEYGADTGELFF
TGCAGCGTTGAATACGGGGCCGACACCGGGGAGCTGTTTTTT
>TRBJ2-1|NA|TRBV20-1|TRBD2
CSAVLYPSGSSYNEQFF
TGCAGTGCCGTCCTGTATCCTAGCGGGAGCTCCTACAATGAGCAGTTCTTC
>TRBJ1-1|many|TRBV20-1|NA
CSARVLGMNTEAFF
TGCAGTGCTAGAGTACTGGGGATGAACACTGAAGCTTTCTTT
>TRBJ2-4|NA|TRBV6-2/TRBV6-3|NA
CASSRPQGWNIQYF
TGTGCCAGCAGCCGCCCACAGGGATGGAACATTCAGTACTTC
>TRBJ1-1|many|TRBV18|TRBD1
CASSRYNAGTATNTEAFF
TGTGCCAGCTCACGTTATAACGCCGGGACAGCGACGAACACTGAAGCTTTCTTT
>TRBJ2-1|once|TRBV10-2|NA
CASSESGGGYEQFF
TGCGCCAGCAGTGAGTCGGGTGGGGGCTATGAGCAGTTCTTC
>TRBJ1-4|few|TRBV7-9|TRBD1
CASSPQQGSIEKLFF
TGTGCCAGCAGCCCACAACAGGGGTCTATTGAAAAACTGTTTTTT
>TRBJ2-1|many|TRBV3-1|NA
CASSHASDEQFF
TGTGCCAGCAGCCACGCTTCGGATGAGCAGTTCTTC
>TRBJ1-3|NA|TRBV7-9|NA
CASSLEVGNTIYF
TGTGCCAGCAGCTTAGAGGTCGGAAACACCATATATTTT
>TRBJ2-7|NA|TRBV7-9|NA
CASSSIRQPEQYF
TGTGCCAGCAGCTCTATACGCCAACCCGAGCAGTACTTC
>TRBJ2-1|NA|TRBV5-5|NA
CASSPGSHNEQFF
TGTGCCAGCAGCCCGGGATCTCACAATGAGCAGTTCTTC
>TRBJ1-1|many|TRBV4-1|TRBD1
CASSQGTGVTEAFF
TGCGCCAGCAGCCAGGGTACAGGGGTAACTGAAGCTTTCTTT
>TRBJ1-2|few|TRBV28|NA
CASQESNYGYTF
TGTGCCAGTCAGGAATCTAACTATGGCTACACCTTC
>TRBJ1-2|few|TRBV3-1|TRBD1
CASRRDRGYGYTF
TGTGCCAGCAGACGGGACAGGGGTTATGGCTACACCTTC
>TRBJ2-1|few|TRBV11-2|TRBD2
CASSYLTSPSYEQFF
TGTGCCAGCAGCTACCTGACTAGCCCGAGCTATGAGCAGTTCTTC
>TRBJ1-2|NA|TRBV27|NA
CACSREPTGSGGYTF
TGTGCCTGCAGCCGGGAACCAACAGGTAGTGGAGGCTACACCTTC
>TRBJ1-2|NA|TRBV24-1|NA
CATSGGTPYGYTF
TGTGCCACCAGTGGGGGCACTCCCTATGGCTACACCTTC
>TRBJ1-2|many|TRBV12-3/TRBV12-4|NA
CASSNQENYGYTF
TGTGCCAGCAGTAATCAAGAAAACTATGGCTACACCTTC
>TRBJ2-4|few|TRBV6-1|NA
CASEAVRAKNIQYF
TGTGCCAGCGAGGCCGTGAGGGCCAAAAACATTCAGTACTTC
>TRBJ1-1|many|TRBV7-2|NA
CASSLAGLRGAEAFF
TGTGCCAGCAGCTTAGCGGGTTTGAGGGGCGCTGAAGCTTTCTTT
>TRBJ2-7|NA|TRBV7-2|TRBD1
CASSPDRVIDEQYF
TGTGCCAGCAGCCCGGACAGGGTTATAGACGAGCAGTACTTC
>TRBJ2-5|many|TRBV27|NA
CASSGLQKETQYF
TGTGCCAGCAGTGGACTCCAGAAAGAGACCCAGTACTTC
>TRBJ2-7|many|TRBV15|TRBD1
CATSREVGPGGYEQYF
TGTGCCACCAGCAGAGAGGTAGGACCAGGGGGCTACGAGCAGTACTTC
>TRBJ1-1|few|TRBV5-1|NA
CASSLGAEAFF
TGCGCCAGCAGCTTGGGGGCTGAAGCTTTCTTT
>TRBJ2-1|few|TRBV29-1|NA
CSVEDRLTSSYNEQFF
TGCAGCGTTGAAGATAGGCTCACCAGCTCCTACAATGAGCAGTTCTTC
>TRBJ2-7|NA|TRBV19|TRBD1
CASRGQGYEQYF
TGTGCCAGTAGGGGACAGGGCTACGAGCAGTACTTC
>TRBJ2-7|few|TRBV6-5|TRBD2
CASRTPTGGGYEQYF
TGTGCCAGCAGAACCCCCACCGGCGGGGGCTACGAGCAGTACTTC
>TRBJ1-1|many|TRBV11-2|NA
CASSLRGTINTEAFF
TGTGCCAGCAGCTTACGCGGGACAATCAACACTGAAGCTTTCTTT
>TRBJ2-7|many|TRBV5-1|TRBD2
CASSLVGRDEQYF
TGCGCCAGCAGCTTGGTAGGGAGGGACGAGCAGTACTTC
>TRBJ2-7|few|TRBV5-5|TRBD1
CASRTNDRAIYEQYF
TGTGCCAGCAGAACTAACGACAGGGCGATCTACGAGCAGTACTTC
>TRBJ1-4|NA|TRBV10-3|NA
CAISESGAAEKLFF
TGTGCCATCAGTGAGTCAGGGGCAGCCGAAAAACTGTTTTTT
>TRBJ2-2|NA|TRBV9|TRBD1
CASSARDRGSTGELFF
TGTGCCAGCAGCGCCCGGGACAGGGGGAGCACCGGGGAGCTGTTTTTT
>TRBJ2-3|NA|TRBV3-1|NA
CASLPEDPDTQYF
TGTGCCAGCCTCCCGGAGGATCCTGATACGCAGTATTTT
>TRBJ2-1|NA|TRBV20-1|NA
CSASATIEQFF
TGCAGTGCTAGTGCGACGATCGAGCAGTTCTTC
>TRBJ2-1|many|TRBV7-2|NA
CASSSPPASYNEQFF
TGTGCCAGCAGCTCCCCTCCAGCCTCCTACAATGAGCAGTTCTTC
>TRBJ2-6|many|TRBV4-2|NA
CASNTAGANVLTF
TGTGCCAGCAATACAGCTGGGGCCAACGTCCTGACTTTC
>TRBJ2-1|many|TRBV5-1|TRBD1
CASSRTVGQGSYNEQFF
TGCGCCAGCAGCCGTACCGTTGGACAGGGTTCCTACAATGAGCAGTTCTTC